This is a list of T cell receptor beta chains from one sample in a study of technical replicates of blood from a handful of donors. Clones were sequenced by immunoSEQ multiplex PCR, and TCRdb holds only the in-frame ones, with some missing. The sample holds more than 70,000 clones; about 96% are singletons and the top ten take 0.2%. Sequenced: T cells isolated from PBMCs. The receptor set was obtained from a human donor in good health. CDR3s include the opening cysteine and the closing phenylalanine or tryptophan. A D gene is named only where the DNA matches it firmly. Part of the rows lack a size; the others show once, few, many or a class for expanded clones.

-	TRBV11-1	TRBJ2-7	TRBD1	TGTGCCAGCAGCACTCGGGGGACAGGGTGGGAGCAGTACTTC	CASSTRGTGWEQYF
-	TRBV14	TRBJ2-7	-	TGTGCCAGCAGCCAAACAGGGTCGGGGCCCTACGAGCAGTACTTC	CASSQTGSGPYEQYF
-	TRBV7-9	TRBJ2-5	-	TGTGCCAGCAGCTACCGACAAGGATCAAGAGAGACCCAGTACTTC	CASSYRQGSRETQYF
-	TRBV29-1	TRBJ2-3	TRBD2	TGCAGCGTCGCCTCAACCGGGACTAGCGGGAGGTCCTTCCACACAGATACGCAGTATTTT	CSVASTGTSGRSFHTDTQYF
-	TRBV10-2	TRBJ2-5	TRBD2	TGCGCCAGCAAGGCCGGGGGGGCACAAGAGACCCAGTACTTC	CASKAGGAQETQYF
-	TRBV6-1	TRBJ1-4	-	TGTGCCAGCAGAGCCTTACAGGGAACTAATGAAAAACTGTTTTTT	CASRALQGTNEKLFF
-	TRBV11-2	TRBJ1-2	-	TGTGCCAGCAGCTTGGCAGGGGACGGCTACACCTTC	CASSLAGDGYTF
-	TRBV4-1	TRBJ1-1	-	TGCGCCAGCAGCCAAGATGCGGACAGCTCGTTGAACACTGAAGCTTTCTTT	CASSQDADSSLNTEAFF
-	TRBV14	TRBJ1-2	TRBD1	TGTGCCAGCAGCCAAGGGGGGACAGGGCCCACTACTAACTATGGCTACACCTTC	CASSQGGTGPTTNYGYTF
once	TRBV10-2	TRBJ2-7	-	TGCGCCAGCGCGGAAGGGGCTTGGAACGAGCAGTACTTC	CASAEGAWNEQYF
-	TRBV4-1	TRBJ2-3	-	TGCGCCAGCAGCCATTCCTCGGCCCTCACAGGGTCAGATACGCAGTATTTT	CASSHSSALTGSDTQYF
-	TRBV10-3	TRBJ2-7	TRBD2	TGTGCCATCACGGACGGGAGGTTTGGGGAGCAGTACTTC	CAITDGRFGEQYF
-	TRBV4-2	TRBJ2-7	TRBD2	TGTGCCAGCAGCCAGCGAACTACGGGAGGCGATTCCTACGAGCAGTACTTC	CASSQRTTGGDSYEQYF
-	TRBV9	TRBJ2-1	-	TGTGCCAGCAGCGTAGGACAGACATACTACAATGAGCAGTTCTTC	CASSVGQTYYNEQFF
-	TRBV30	TRBJ1-1	TRBD1	TGTGCCTGGAGACCCGATAGCTCCTGGGGACAGAAAGACACTGAAGCTTTCTTT	CAWRPDSSWGQKDTEAFF
-	TRBV10-3	TRBJ2-2	-	TGTGCCATCAGTGGGTTTGTGGGCAGGATGAACACCGGGGAGCTGTTTTTT	CAISGFVGRMNTGELFF
-	TRBV2	TRBJ1-1	-	TGTGCCAGCAGTGACAGGGTTGAAGCTTTCTTT	CASSDRVEAFF
-	TRBV28	TRBJ1-4	TRBD1	TGTGCCAGCGGGGGACAGATTGCAACTAATGAAAAACTGTTTTTT	CASGGQIATNEKLFF
-	TRBV15	TRBJ2-3	-	TGTGCCACCAGCAGGACTAGCACAGATACGCAGTATTTT	CATSRTSTDTQYF
-	TRBV7-6	TRBJ2-3	-	TGTGCCAGCAGCTTGGCCCAAGATACGCAGTATTTT	CASSLAQDTQYF
once	TRBV2	TRBJ2-3	TRBD2	TGTGCCAGCACTGGGCGAGGCGGGAGCCTTAGCACAGATACGCAGTATTTT	CASTGRGGSLSTDTQYF
-	TRBV5-5	TRBJ1-2	TRBD1	TGTGCCAGCAGCCCGACAGGGGGCGGTTATGGCTACACCTTC	CASSPTGGGYGYTF
-	TRBV5-1	TRBJ2-7	-	TGCGCCAGCAGCGTGAGGTCCAGGGGCATAGGGGAGCAGTACTTC	CASSVRSRGIGEQYF
-	TRBV6-5	TRBJ2-7	TRBD2	TGTGCCAGCAGCCACCCGATTAGCGGGGACTACGAGCAGTACTTC	CASSHPISGDYEQYF
-	TRBV29-1	TRBJ2-7	TRBD1	TGCAGCGTCGCAGTGTGGGGGACAGGTGCCTACGAGCAGTACTTC	CSVAVWGTGAYEQYF
few	TRBV2	TRBJ1-2	-	TGTGCCAGCAGATACCAACAAGATAACTATGGCTACACCTTC	CASRYQQDNYGYTF